This TCR beta chain was obtained from a study of T cells expressing NK-cell markers. The overall study: The authors derived TCR beta repertoires from sorted CD3+CD56+NKG2C+, CD3+CD56+NKG2C- and CD3+CD56-NKG2C+ T cells. Overall study findings and caveats: Dominant NKG2C+ clonotype frequencies of about 1.0-7.5% of CD8+ T cells were measured in about 6 donors. These same clonotypes (in a few donors) also led the CD3+CD56-NKG2C+ fraction.

Making the TCR beta cDNA relied on 5'RACE template switching with UMIs. TCRdb reprocessed the 5' RACE reads; each CDR3 protein has one entry and no DNA is given. Reported are 300,000 to 500,000 distinct CDR3 sequences; the ten largest clones contain around 10%. The CDR3 is 15 amino acids. The germline V gene encodes CDR1 MGHRA and CDR2 YSYEKL. A note on this clonotype: What it binds is unknown.

The TCR originated in a woman aged 50 to 60 in good health. The chain combines TRBV4-1 with TRBJ2-7. Sequencing used blood T cells: a sorted CD56 or NKG2C T cell subset, CD4+ or CD8+ T cells, or bulk PBMC T cells (not recorded which). The CDR3 here is CASSQEITTSYEQYF.